The present T cell receptor (beta chain) was sequenced within a study of healthy donors' naive CD4 and CD8 T cells. V gave up 5 bases and J gave up 0 bases; unmatched junction bases: 12. The CDR3 contains 18 residues. Germline loops: CDR1 MNHEY, CDR2 SMNVEV (reference sequence). Each TCR library used 450 to 600 ng of total RNA and a linear amplification protocol. Source study methods: Sequencing covered 70,000 to 95,000 rearranged alpha-chain transcripts across 5 healthy donors. TCRdb processed the reads anew with MiXCR; each CDR3 protein has one entry. The V and J calls were determined by TCRdb, not by the authors. Here the sample spans around 180,000 distinct CDR3 sequences, around three quarters being singletons.

The receptor was derived from a pool of human donors in good health; the sample pools cells from several healthy donors. The chain links TRBV27 to TRBJ2-1, with 8 positions matching TRBD2. The sequenced sample consisted of naive CD4+ and CD8+ T cells sorted from blood, pooled from several donors. Written as DNA, the CDR3 is TGTGCCAGCAGTGGCGTGACTCGGAGCGGGAGCTCCTACAATGAGCAGTTCTTC. As protein: CASSGVTRSGSSYNEQFF.